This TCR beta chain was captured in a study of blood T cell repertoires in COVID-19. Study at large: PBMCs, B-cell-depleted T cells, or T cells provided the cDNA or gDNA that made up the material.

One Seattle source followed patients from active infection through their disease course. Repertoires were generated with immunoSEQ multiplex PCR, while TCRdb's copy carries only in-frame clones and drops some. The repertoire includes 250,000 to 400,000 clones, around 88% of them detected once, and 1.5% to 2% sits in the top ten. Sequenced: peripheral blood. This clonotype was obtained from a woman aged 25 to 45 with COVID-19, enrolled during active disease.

Written as DNA, the CDR3 is TGTGCCAGCAGCTTGGACAGGGGGCCAGGAAACACCATATATTTT. This sequence encodes CASSLDRGPGNTIYF. The chain links TRBV9 to TRBJ1-3; 11 nucleotides agree with TRBD1. Germline lookup yields CDR1 SGDLS and CDR2 YYNGEE. V was clipped by 4 bases and J by 4 bases; unmatched bases: 4. This CDR3 comprises 15 residues. The complete variable domain, with remaining parts taken from reference TRBV9 and TRBJ1-3, reads DSGVTQTPKHLITATGQRVTLRCSPRSGDLSVYWYQQSLDQGLQFLIQYYNGEERAKGNILERFSAQQFPDLHSELNLSSLELGDSALYFCASSLDRGPGNTIYFGEGSWLTVV.